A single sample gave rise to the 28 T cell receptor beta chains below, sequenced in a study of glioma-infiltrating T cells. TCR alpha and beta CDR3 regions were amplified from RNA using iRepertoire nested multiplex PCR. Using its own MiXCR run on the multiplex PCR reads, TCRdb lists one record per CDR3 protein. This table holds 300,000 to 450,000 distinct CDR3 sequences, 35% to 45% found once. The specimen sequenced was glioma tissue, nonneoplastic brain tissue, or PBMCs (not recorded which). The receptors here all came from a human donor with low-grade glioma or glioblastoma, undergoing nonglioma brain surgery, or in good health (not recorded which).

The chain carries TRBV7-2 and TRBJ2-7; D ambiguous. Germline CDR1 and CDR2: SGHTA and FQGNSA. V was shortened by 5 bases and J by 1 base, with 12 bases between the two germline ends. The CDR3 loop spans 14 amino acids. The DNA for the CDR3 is TGTGCCAGCAGCCTCTGGCCAAAGTCCTACGAGCAGTACTTC. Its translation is CASSLWPKSYEQYF. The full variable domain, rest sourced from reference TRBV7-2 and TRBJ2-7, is GAGVSQSPSNKVTEKGKDVELRCDPISGHTALYWYRQSLGQGLEFLIYFQGNSAPDKSGLPSDRFSAERTGGSVSTLTIQRTQQEDSAVYLCASSLWPKSYEQYFGPGTRLTVT.

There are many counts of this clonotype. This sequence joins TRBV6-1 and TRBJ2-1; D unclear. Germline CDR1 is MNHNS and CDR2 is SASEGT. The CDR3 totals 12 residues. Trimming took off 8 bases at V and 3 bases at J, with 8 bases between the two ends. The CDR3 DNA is TGTGCCAGCGTCGACGTCTACAATGAGCAGTTCTTC. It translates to CASVDVYNEQFF.

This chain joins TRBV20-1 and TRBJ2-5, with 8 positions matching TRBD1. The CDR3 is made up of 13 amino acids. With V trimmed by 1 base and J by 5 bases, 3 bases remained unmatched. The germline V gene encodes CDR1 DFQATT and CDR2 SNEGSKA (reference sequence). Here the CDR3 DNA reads TGCAGTGCTAGAGTGCCAGGGGGCGAGACCCAGTACTTC. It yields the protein CSARVPGGETQYF.

The CDR3 coding sequence is TGCGCCAGCAGCTGGGACCCTGACTCTGGAAACACCATATATTTT. Translated, it gives CASSWDPDSGNTIYF. V is TRBV5-1 and J is TRBJ1-3, with a weak D call TRBD1 (5 bases). The V end was cut by 3 bases, the J end by 0 bases, with 10 bases between. Germline CDR1 reads SGHRS; CDR2 reads YFSETQ. The CDR3 is 15 residues long.

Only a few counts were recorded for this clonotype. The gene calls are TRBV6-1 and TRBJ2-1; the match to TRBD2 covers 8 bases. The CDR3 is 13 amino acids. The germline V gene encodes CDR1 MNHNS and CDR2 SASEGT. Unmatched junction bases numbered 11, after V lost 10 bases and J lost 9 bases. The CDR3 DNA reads TGTGCCATCAGGCCGGGACTAGTGCGTGAGCAGTTCTTC. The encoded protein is CAIRPGLVREQFF.

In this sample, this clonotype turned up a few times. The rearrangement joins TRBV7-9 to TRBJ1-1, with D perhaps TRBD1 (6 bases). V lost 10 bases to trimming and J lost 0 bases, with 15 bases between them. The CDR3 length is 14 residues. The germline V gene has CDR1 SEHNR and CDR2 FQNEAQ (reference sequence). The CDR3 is CAIGPGAVNTEAFF. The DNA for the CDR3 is TGTGCCATCGGACCGGGGGCGGTGAACACTGAAGCTTTCTTT.

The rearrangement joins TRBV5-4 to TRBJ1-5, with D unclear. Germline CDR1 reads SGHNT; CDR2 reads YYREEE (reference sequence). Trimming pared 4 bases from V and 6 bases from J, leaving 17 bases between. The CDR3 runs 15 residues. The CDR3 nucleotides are TGTGCCAGCAGCGCGGCCCCCGGGGTAGGTCAGCCCCAGCATTTT. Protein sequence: CASSAAPGVGQPQHF.

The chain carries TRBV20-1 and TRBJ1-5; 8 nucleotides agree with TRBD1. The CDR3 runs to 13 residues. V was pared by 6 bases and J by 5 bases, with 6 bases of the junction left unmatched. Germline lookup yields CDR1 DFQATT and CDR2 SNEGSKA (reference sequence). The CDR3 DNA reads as TGCAGTGCCATAGGACAGGGAGATCAGCCCCAGCATTTT. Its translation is CSAIGQGDQPQHF.

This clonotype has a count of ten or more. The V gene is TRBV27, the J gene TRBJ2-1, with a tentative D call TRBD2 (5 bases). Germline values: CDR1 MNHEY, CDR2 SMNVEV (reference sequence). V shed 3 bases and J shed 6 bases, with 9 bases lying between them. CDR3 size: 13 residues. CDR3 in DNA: TGTGCCAGCAGTTTTGGACGGGGCAATGAGCAGTTCTTC. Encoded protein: CASSFGRGNEQFF.

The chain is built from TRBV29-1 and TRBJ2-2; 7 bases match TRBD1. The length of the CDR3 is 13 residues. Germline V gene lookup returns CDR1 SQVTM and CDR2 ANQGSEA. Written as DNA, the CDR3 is TGCATCGCCCGGCAGGGGGACACCGGGGAGCTGTTTTTT. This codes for CIARQGDTGELFF.

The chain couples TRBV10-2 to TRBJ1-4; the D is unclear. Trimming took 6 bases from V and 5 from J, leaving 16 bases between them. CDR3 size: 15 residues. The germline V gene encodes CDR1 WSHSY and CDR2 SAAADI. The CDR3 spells CASRTDGNKNEKLFF. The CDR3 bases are TGCGCCAGCAGAACGGACGGAAACAAAAATGAAAAACTGTTTTTT.

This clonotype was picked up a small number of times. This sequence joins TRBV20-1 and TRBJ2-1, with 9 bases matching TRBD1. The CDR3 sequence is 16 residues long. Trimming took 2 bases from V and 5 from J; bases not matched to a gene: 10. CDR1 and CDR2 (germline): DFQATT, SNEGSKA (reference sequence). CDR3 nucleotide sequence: TGCAGTGCTAGACGCTCCGGGACAGGGCGTAACAATGAGCAGTTCTTC. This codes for CSARRSGTGRNNEQFF.

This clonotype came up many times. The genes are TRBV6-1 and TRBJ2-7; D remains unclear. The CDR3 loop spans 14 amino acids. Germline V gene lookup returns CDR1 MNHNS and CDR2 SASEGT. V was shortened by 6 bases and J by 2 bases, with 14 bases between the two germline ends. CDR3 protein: CASRKGPFTYEQYF. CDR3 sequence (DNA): TGTGCCAGCAGAAAAGGGCCCTTCACCTACGAGCAGTACTTC.

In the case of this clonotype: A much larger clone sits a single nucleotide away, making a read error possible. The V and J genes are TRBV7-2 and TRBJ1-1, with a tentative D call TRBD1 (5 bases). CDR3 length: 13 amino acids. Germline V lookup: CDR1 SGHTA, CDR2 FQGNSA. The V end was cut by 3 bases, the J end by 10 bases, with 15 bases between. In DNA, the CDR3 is TGTGCCAGCAGCTTCCGGGACCAAGCTGGAGCTTTCTTT. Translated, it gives CASSFRDQAGAFF.

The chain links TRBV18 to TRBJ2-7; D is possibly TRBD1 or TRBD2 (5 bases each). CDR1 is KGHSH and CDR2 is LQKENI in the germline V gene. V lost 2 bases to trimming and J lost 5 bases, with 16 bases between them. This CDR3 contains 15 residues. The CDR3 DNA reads TGTGCCAGCTCACCAACGGCAGGGAGCACGAACGAGCAGTACTTC. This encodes CASSPTAGSTNEQYF. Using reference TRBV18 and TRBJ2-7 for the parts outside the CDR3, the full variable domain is NAGVMQNPRHLVRRRGQEARLRCSPMKGHSHVYWYRQLPEEGLKFMVYLQKENIIDESGMPKERFSAEFPKEGPSILRIQQVVRGDSAAYFCASSPTAGSTNEQYFGPGTRLTVT.

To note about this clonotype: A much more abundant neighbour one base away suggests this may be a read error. The DNA of the CDR3 is TGCAGTGCTAGGGACAGGAGAAAAACTGAAGCTTTCTTT. Its protein product is CSARDRRKTEAFF. The chain employs TRBV20-1 and TRBJ1-1, with 7 bases aligning to TRBD1. The V segment lost 3 bases and the J segment 5 bases; nucleotides outside the gene matches: 6. The germline gives CDR1 DFQATT, CDR2 SNEGSKA (reference sequence). CDR3 size: 13 residues.

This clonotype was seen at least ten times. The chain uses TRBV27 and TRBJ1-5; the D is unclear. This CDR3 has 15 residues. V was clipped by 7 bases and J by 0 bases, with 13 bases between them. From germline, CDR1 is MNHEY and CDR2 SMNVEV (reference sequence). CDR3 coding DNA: TGTGCCAGCAAAGCAGGCCCTTATAGCAATCAGCCCCAGCATTTT. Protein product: CASKAGPYSNQPQHF.

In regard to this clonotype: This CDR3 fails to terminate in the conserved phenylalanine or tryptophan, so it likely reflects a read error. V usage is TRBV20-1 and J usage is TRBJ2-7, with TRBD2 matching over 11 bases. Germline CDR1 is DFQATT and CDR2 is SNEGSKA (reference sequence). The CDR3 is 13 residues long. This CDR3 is CSAPGLAVYKQYL. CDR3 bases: TGCAGTGCACCGGGACTAGCGGTCTACAAGCAGTACCTC.

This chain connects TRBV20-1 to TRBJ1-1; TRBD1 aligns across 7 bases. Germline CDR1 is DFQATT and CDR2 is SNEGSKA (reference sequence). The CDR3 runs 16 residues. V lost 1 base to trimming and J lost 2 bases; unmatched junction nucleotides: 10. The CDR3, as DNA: TGCAGTGCTAGAGCCTTTCGACAGGGTACAAACACTGAAGCTTTCTTT. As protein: CSARAFRQGTNTEAFF.

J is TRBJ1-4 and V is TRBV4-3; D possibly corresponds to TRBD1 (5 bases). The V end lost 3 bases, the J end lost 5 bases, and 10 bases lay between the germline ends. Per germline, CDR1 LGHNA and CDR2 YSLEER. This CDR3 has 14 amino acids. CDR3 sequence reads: CASSHRQRNEKLFF. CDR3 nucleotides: TGCGCCAGCAGCCATAGACAGAGGAATGAAAAACTGTTTTTT.

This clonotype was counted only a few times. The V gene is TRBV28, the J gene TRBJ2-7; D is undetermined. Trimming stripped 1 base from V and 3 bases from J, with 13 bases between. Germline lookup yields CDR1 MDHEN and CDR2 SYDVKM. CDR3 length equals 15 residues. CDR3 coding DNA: TGTGCCAGCAGTTTATCAAGACATGTACACTACGAGCAGTACTTC. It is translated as CASSLSRHVHYEQYF.

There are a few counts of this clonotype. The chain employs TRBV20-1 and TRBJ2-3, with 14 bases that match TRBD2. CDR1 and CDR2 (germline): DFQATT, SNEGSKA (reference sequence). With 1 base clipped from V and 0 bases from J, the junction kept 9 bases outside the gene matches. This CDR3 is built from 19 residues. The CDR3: CSARGGRLAGGPSTDTQYF. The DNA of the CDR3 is TGCAGTGCTAGAGGGGGGCGACTAGCGGGAGGGCCGAGCACAGATACGCAGTATTTT.

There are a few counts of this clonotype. CDR3 sequence (DNA): TGTGCCATCAGGCTAGCAGCTAGCACAGATACGCAGTATTTT. Protein product: CAIRLAASTDTQYF. V and J are TRBV10-3 and TRBJ2-3, with D perhaps matching TRBD2 (5 bases). The germline gives CDR1 ENHRY, CDR2 SYGVKD. V lost 6 bases and J 0 bases, leaving 10 bases between the germline ends. CDR3 length equals 14 residues.

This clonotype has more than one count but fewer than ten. The CDR3 nucleotides are TGTGCCAGCAGCCTCTCCTTGGGCACTGAAGCTTTCTTT. It translates to CASSLSLGTEAFF. This sequence joins TRBV14 and TRBJ1-1; D is uncertain. Trimming stripped 4 bases from V and 4 bases from J, with 10 bases between. CDR1 and CDR2 from the germline V gene are SGHDN and FVKESK. The CDR3 runs 13 residues.

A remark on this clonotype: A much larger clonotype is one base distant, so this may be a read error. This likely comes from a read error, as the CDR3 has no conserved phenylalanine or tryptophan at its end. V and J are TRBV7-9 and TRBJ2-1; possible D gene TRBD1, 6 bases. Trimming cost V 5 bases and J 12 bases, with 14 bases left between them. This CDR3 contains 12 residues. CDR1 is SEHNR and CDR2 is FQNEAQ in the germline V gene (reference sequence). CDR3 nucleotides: TGTGCCAGCAGCCTCCAAGGGGGACGGCAGTTCCTC. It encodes CASSLQGGRQFL.

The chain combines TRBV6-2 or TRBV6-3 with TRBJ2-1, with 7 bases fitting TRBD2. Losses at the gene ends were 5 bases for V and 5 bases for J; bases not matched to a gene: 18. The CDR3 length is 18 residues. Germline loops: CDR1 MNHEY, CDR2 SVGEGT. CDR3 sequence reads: CASSGPGPAGSLHNEQFF. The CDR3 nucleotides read TGTGCCAGCAGTGGACCAGGACCAGCGGGGTCCCTGCACAATGAGCAGTTCTTC.

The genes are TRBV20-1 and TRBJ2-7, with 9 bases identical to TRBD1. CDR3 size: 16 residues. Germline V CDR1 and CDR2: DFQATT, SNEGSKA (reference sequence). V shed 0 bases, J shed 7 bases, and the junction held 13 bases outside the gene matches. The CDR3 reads CSARDLGTGSYNEQYF. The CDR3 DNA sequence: TGCAGTGCTAGAGATCTGGGGACAGGGTCCTACAATGAGCAGTACTTC.

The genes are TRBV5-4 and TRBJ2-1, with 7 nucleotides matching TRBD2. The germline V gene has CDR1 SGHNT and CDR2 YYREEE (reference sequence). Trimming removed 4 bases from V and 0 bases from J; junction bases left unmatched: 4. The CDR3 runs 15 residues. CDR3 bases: TGTGCCAGCAGCGGGGGAGGGGACTCCTACAATGAGCAGTTCTTC. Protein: CASSGGGDSYNEQFF.